The 23 T cell receptor beta chains below were found in one sample sequenced in a study of cytomegalovirus exposure and HLA in healthy donors. Profiled with immunoSEQ multiplex PCR; TCRdb holds only in-frame clones, not every one. The table has about 160,000 clones, roughly 90% seen once. Material for sequencing was PBMCs. Receptors originate from a woman under 30 in good health and CMV-seropositive.

The V gene is TRBV6-1, the J gene TRBJ1-1; D gene uncertain. The CDR3 contains 14 residues. Per the germline V gene, CDR1 is MNHNS and CDR2 is SASEGT. V was shortened by 6 bases and J by 1 base, with 12 bases between the two germline ends. The CDR3 is CASSLEGGNTEAFF. The CDR3 DNA reads TGTGCCAGCAGCCTAGAAGGTGGGAACACTGAAGCTTTCTTT.

This rearrangement joins TRBV6-5 to TRBJ2-7, with TRBD2 matching 12 bases. V lost 6 bases, J lost 5 bases, and 2 bases stayed unmatched. CDR1 and CDR2 from the germline V gene are MNHEY and SVGAGI. The CDR3 is 13 amino acids. CDR3 nucleotide sequence: TGTGCCAGCAGACTAGCGGGAGGAGACGAGCAGTACTTC. Translation: CASRLAGGDEQYF.

This chain joins TRBV7-9 and TRBJ2-1; 8 bases align to TRBD2. The CDR3 length is 17 residues. The V segment lost 3 bases and the J segment 1 base; nucleotides outside the gene matches: 8. Germline-derived CDR1 and CDR2 are SEHNR and FQNEAQ (reference sequence). CDR3 sequence reads: CASSFLSLAVSYNEQFF. The CDR3 coding sequence is TGTGCCAGCAGCTTCCTCTCACTAGCGGTTTCCTACAATGAGCAGTTCTTC.

The DNA of the CDR3 is TGTGCCAGCAGAGCCCGGAGAGTAGCGCGCTACGAGCAGTACTTC. It yields the protein CASRARRVARYEQYF. V is TRBV2 and J is TRBJ2-7, with D perhaps matching TRBD2 (5 bases). The germline V gene encodes CDR1 SNHLY and CDR2 FYNNEI. The V end was cut by 6 bases, the J end by 3 bases, with 18 bases between. This CDR3 is built from 15 residues.

The chain uses TRBV5-5 and TRBJ2-7; 7 bases agree with TRBD1. The length of the CDR3 is 12 residues. CDR1 is SGHKS, CDR2 YYEKEE, per germline (reference sequence). J was trimmed by 4 bases and V by 4 bases; bases with no gene match: 2. CDR3 nucleotide sequence: TGTGCCAGCAGCCAGACAGGGTACGAGCAGTACTTC. As protein: CASSQTGYEQYF.

The chain joins TRBV29-1 to TRBJ1-1, with 11 nucleotides matching TRBD1. This CDR3 comprises 15 residues. V was pared by 4 bases and J by 3 bases, with 7 bases of the junction left unmatched. Germline CDR1 and CDR2: SQVTM and ANQGSEA. DNA of the CDR3: TGCAGCGTTGTGGGGACAGGGGGATATGACACTGAAGCTTTCTTT. It is translated as CSVVGTGGYDTEAFF. Based on the CDR3 plus reference TRBV29-1 and TRBJ1-1, the full variable domain is SAVISQKPSRDICQRGTSLTIQCQVDSQVTMMFWYRQQPGQSLTLIATANQGSEATYESGFVIDKFPISRPNLTFSTLTVSNMSPEDSSIYLCSVVGTGGYDTEAFFGQGTRLTVV.

The gene calls are TRBV15 and TRBJ2-4, with D perhaps matching TRBD2 (6 bases). The CDR3 has 17 residues. V dropped 1 base and J dropped 0 bases, with 13 bases sitting between them. CDR1 is LNHNV, CDR2 YYDKDF, per germline (reference sequence). This chain's CDR3 is CATSRALGGLAKNIQYF. CDR3 in DNA: TGTGCCACCAGCAGAGCTTTGGGGGGACTAGCCAAAAACATTCAGTACTTC.

The chain combines TRBV5-6 with TRBJ2-3, with unresolved D. This CDR3 spans 15 amino acids. Trimming shortened V by 0 bases and J by 0 bases, and 8 bases separated the two germline ends. CDR1 and CDR2 (germline): SGHDT, YYEEEE. The CDR3 here is CASSLELKSTDTQYF. The CDR3 coding sequence is TGTGCCAGCAGCTTGGAACTTAAGAGCACAGATACGCAGTATTTT.

The gene calls are TRBV30 and TRBJ2-3; 13 bases agree with TRBD2. The length of the CDR3 is 16 residues. Germline-derived CDR1 and CDR2 are GTSNPN and SVGIG (reference sequence). V shed 5 bases and J 4 bases; nucleotides not matched to a gene: 9. The CDR3 sequence: CAWGRLAGGMSDTQYF. The CDR3 nucleotides read TGTGCCTGGGGAAGACTAGCGGGAGGCATGTCAGATACGCAGTATTTT.

In its sample, this clone was seen many times. The V and J genes are TRBV6-5 and TRBJ2-1; maybe TRBD1 (5 bases). Trimming pared 4 bases from V and 15 bases from J, leaving 22 bases between. Germline assignment: CDR1 MNHEY and CDR2 SVGAGI. The CDR3 covers 14 residues. CDR3 nucleotide sequence: TGTGCCAGCAGTTCTAAGACAGAAACTACGAACCTGTTCTTC. Amino acid sequence: CASSSKTETTNLFF.

The CDR3 coding sequence is TGTGCCAGCAGTCGACAGGGGGCCCAGACCCAGTACTTC. As protein: CASSRQGAQTQYF. The chain combines TRBV28 with TRBJ2-5, with TRBD1 matching over 10 bases. The V gene's germline CDR1 is MDHEN and CDR2 SYDVKM. The CDR3 consists of 13 residues. Germline trimming cut 5 bases from V and 6 bases from J; bases unmatched to any gene: 3.

The rearrangement uses TRBV10-2 and TRBJ1-1; no clear D. V was cut by 7 bases and J by 1 base, with 13 bases left in between. Germline values: CDR1 WSHSY, CDR2 SAAADI. CDR3 length: 14 residues. CDR3 protein: CASTREGGNTEAFF. The CDR3 bases are TGCGCCAGCACCCGGGAGGGCGGGAACACTGAAGCTTTCTTT.

This chain connects TRBV12-5 to TRBJ2-3; TRBD2 matches at 10 bases. Germline lookup yields CDR1 LGHNT and CDR2 FRNRAP. The CDR3 has 14 amino acids. The junction had 8 bases not matched to a gene; V was cut back by 6 bases and J by 8 bases. CDR3 protein: CASGPSGSGGTQYF. DNA for the CDR3: TGTGCTAGTGGCCCTAGCGGGAGCGGGGGTACGCAGTATTTT.

This chain uses TRBV9 with TRBJ2-1; D might be TRBD1 (7 bases). CDR1 is SGDLS and CDR2 is YYNGEE in the germline V gene. The CDR3 is 10 amino acids. V was shortened by 7 bases and J by 10 bases, with 9 bases between the two germline ends. Here the CDR3 reads CASAGQEQFF. In DNA form, the CDR3 reads TGTGCCAGCGCGGGACAGGAGCAGTTCTTC. The full variable domain, with the rest looked up from reference TRBV9 and TRBJ2-1, is DSGVTQTPKHLITATGQRVTLRCSPRSGDLSVYWYQQSLDQGLQFLIQYYNGEERAKGNILERFSAQQFPDLHSELNLSSLELGDSALYFCASAGQEQFFGPGTRLTVL.

J is TRBJ2-2 and V is TRBV19, with 9 bases matching TRBD1. With 6 bases clipped from V and 9 bases from J, the junction kept 8 bases outside the gene matches. Germline CDR1 LNHDA, CDR2 SQIVND (reference sequence). The CDR3 covers 14 residues. The CDR3: CASSLRTGARELFF. In DNA, the CDR3 is TGTGCCAGTAGCCTTCGGACAGGGGCCAGGGAGCTGTTTTTT.

V and J are TRBV19 and TRBJ2-1; no definite D call. V shed 1 base and J shed 9 bases, with 13 bases lying between them. CDR1 and CDR2 (germline): LNHDA, SQIVND (reference sequence). The CDR3 covers 14 residues. The DNA of the CDR3 is TGTGCCAGTAGTATAGCCACAGATTCGGCTGAGCAGTTCTTC. Its translation is CASSIATDSAEQFF. Supplemented by reference TRBV19 and TRBJ2-1, the full variable domain reads DGGITQSPKYLFRKEGQNVTLSCEQNLNHDAMYWYRQDPGQGLRLIYYSQIVNDFQKGDIAEGYSVSREKKESFPLTVTSAQKNPTAFYLCASSIATDSAEQFFGPGTRLTVL.

This clone turned up a few times. The chain recombines TRBV10-3 with TRBJ1-2, with D perhaps matching TRBD1 (5 bases). Looked up from germline, CDR1 is ENHRY and CDR2 is SYGVKD. CDR3 length: 12 residues. Trimming shortened V by 8 bases and J by 4 bases, and 11 bases separated the two germline ends. The CDR3 spells CAIGGAGYGYTF. CDR3 nucleotide sequence: TGTGCCATCGGAGGGGCTGGCTATGGCTACACCTTC.

CDR3: CAWSVPLDRGIGEFDEQYF. The DNA of the CDR3 is TGTGCCTGGAGTGTACCGCTCGACAGGGGGATTGGGGAATTCGACGAGCAGTACTTC. The genes are TRBV30 and TRBJ2-7, with 9 nucleotides matching TRBD1. The CDR3 has 19 amino acids. From germline, CDR1 is GTSNPN and CDR2 SVGIG (reference sequence). Trimming at V came to 0 bases and at J to 5 bases, leaving 20 bases not matched to a gene.

This chain uses TRBV2 with TRBJ1-4; 7 nucleotides agree with TRBD1. Germline V gene sequence: CDR1 SNHLY, CDR2 FYNNEI. After removal of 6 bases from V and 14 bases from J, the junction contained 12 bases not matched to a gene. This CDR3 is 13 amino acids long. The CDR3 DNA is TGTGCCAGCAGGAGAAGTACAGGGGCGATCCTGTTTTTT. Its translation: CASRRSTGAILFF.

The chain carries TRBV30 and TRBJ2-5; D gene uncertain. Trimming stripped 2 bases from V and 0 bases from J, with 7 bases between. There are 13 residues in the CDR3. Germline CDR1 reads GTSNPN; CDR2 reads SVGIG (reference sequence). This chain's CDR3 is CAWSSDNQETQYF. The CDR3 DNA reads TGTGCCTGGAGTTCAGACAACCAAGAGACCCAGTACTTC.

In the case of this clone: A much larger clone lies a single base off, so this may be a read error. This CDR3 reads CASSLGQRTTYEQHF. The CDR3 nucleotides are TGTGCCAGCAGCTTAGGCCAGCGAACCACATACGAGCAGCACTTC. The chain employs TRBV13 and TRBJ2-7, with unresolved D. This CDR3 has 15 residues. CDR1 is PRHDT and CDR2 is FYEKMQ in the germline V gene (reference sequence).

V gene TRBV19 combines with J gene TRBJ2-4; 9 bases fit TRBD1. Germline assignment: CDR1 LNHDA and CDR2 SQIVND (reference sequence). After removal of 5 bases from V and 7 bases from J, the junction contained 6 bases not matched to a gene. The CDR3 is 14 residues long. DNA for the CDR3: TGTGCCAGTAGTCGGGACAGGGATAGGAACATTCAGTACTTC. Amino acids: CASSRDRDRNIQYF.

This clone was seen a single time. The genes are TRBV7-5 and TRBJ2-6; whether TRBD1, the table's D call, matches the DNA was not checked. TRBV7-5 is given as a pseudogene. The CDR3 loop spans 12 amino acids. CDR3 in amino acids: CARSPTPRGLSF. The CDR3 DNA reads as TGTGCCAGAAGTCCCACCCCCAGGGGGCTCTCTTTC.